This TCR beta chain was recovered during a study of graft-versus-host responses after intestinal transplantation. The study's findings and limits: There was an association between peak levels of circulating GvH clones and early post-transplant HvG declines.

Tissue from the graft was processed to free its intraepithelial and lamina propria lymphocytes. Remarks on this clone: The target antigen is unknown.

Clones were read by immunoSEQ multiplex PCR, and TCRdb kept only the in-frame ones, dropping some. The table shows about 60,000 clones, with around nine tenths occurring only once. Material: ileum tissue, obtained around 350 days after transplant. This TCR derives from a human patient who received an intestinal transplant, so some T cells may come from the graft donor.

Written as DNA, the CDR3 is TGTGCCAGCAGCCGGGACAGCTCTGGAAACACCATATATTTT. Its protein product is CASSRDSSGNTIYF. This chain connects TRBV6-5 to TRBJ1-3; TRBD1 matches 7 bases. CDR3 length: 14 residues. Unmatched junction bases numbered 2, after V lost 6 bases and J lost 0 bases. The germline V gene has CDR1 MNHEY and CDR2 SVGAGI.